Listed here is a single T cell receptor beta chain. Its antigen is unknown. The record originates from a study of shared clonotypes between healthy human individuals. When replicate PCRs were run on sorted subsets, they used around 0.2 ug DNA, some 33,000 T cell genomes. Sequencing used immunoSEQ multiplex PCR; TCRdb keeps in-frame clones, though not all of them. The sample carries some 1.1 million clones, 70% to 85% recorded once. Regarding the study as a whole: Sequencing depth was predicted to influence how clonotypes are shared among donors.

Investigators divided CD4+ cells into CD45RA+ naive and CD45RA-negative memory subsets. Trimming cost V 2 bases and J 3 bases, with 20 bases left between them. This CDR3 is 18 amino acids long. Germline CDR1 is KGHSH and CDR2 is LQKENI. The receptor's source is a young man in good health. Some clones in this sample may be carry-over from other donors' samples. Sequenced: memory CD4+ T cells from PBMCs. Subset: CD45RA-negative fraction. The V gene is TRBV18, the J gene TRBJ1-5; no clear D. DNA of the CDR3: TGTGCCAGCTCACCATCTGCAGGAGGCGGGCAGGTCAATCAGCCCCAGCATTTT. Encoded protein: CASSPSAGGGQVNQPQHF.